This record covers a single TCR beta chain. The clone's antigen remains unknown. No qualities accompany the bases; no much larger clone lies one base away. V gives up 1 base and J gives up 4 bases, and the segment between their germline ends measures 8 bases. The CDR3 spans 12 residues, from the cysteine through the phenylalanine. The DNA shown is the 36-base CDR3, in frame from base 1. As encoded in the germline V gene (reference sequence), CDR1 is GTSNPN while CDR2 is SVGIG. This sample is drawn from a study of TIL therapy for anti-PD-1-resistant metastatic lung cancer (dated by TCRdb to the early 2020s). Regarding the study in general: Tumors were harvested before any PD-1/PD-L1 blockade; patients then received nivolumab, and those progressing received lymphodepletion, expanded TIL infusion and IL-2. Clonotypes were tracked across tumor, expanded TIL product and serial blood samples by T cell receptor beta sequencing of tumor and peripheral blood. Most of the cohort had lung adenocarcinoma, including four EGFR-mutant tumors and two ALK-rearranged tumors, and half of the patients were either current or former smokers. Across the cohort, whole-exome sequencing showed a median non-synonymous tumor mutation burden of about 1.6 mutations per megabase. Enrolled patients had a median age of around 50 years (range about 38-80) and a median tumor PD-L1 proportion score of 6% to 6.5%.

TCR beta CDR3 regions were amplified from genomic DNA with the immunoSEQ v3 hsTCRB kit using bias-controlled multiplex PCR. An Illumina NextSeq 500 was used to sequence the TCR libraries, reaching some 2 million read pairs at survey level or roughly 4.5-6.5 million at deep level. The paper's processing steps were these. The immunoSEQ Analyzer software assigned V, D and J genes, filtered out non-productive sequences, and reported clonality. Repertoires of infused TIL and blood were compared using productive Simpson clonality and the Morisita overlap index of productive TRB rearrangements. Absolute clonotype counts in blood were estimated as lymphocyte count times CD3+ fraction times the clone's productive frequency. Not all clones reach the TCRdb copy of this immuneACCESS table, which keeps in-frame sequences only. Checked studies attribute under half of the gap to unresolved V genes and leave the rest unexplained. Clonal size and the V and J genes are those of that table, whereas D and trimming came from the DNA. The sample profile shows roughly 54,000 clones; about nine tenths of them were found once. The top ten hold about 2.5% of the sample.

Broad study findings and their caveats: Clonotypes from the infused TIL partially replaced the baseline peripheral repertoire and then declined over months, and persistence showed no apparent association with response. The cohort was highly selected, with more treatment-naive, never-smoker and oncogene-addicted patients than typical, limiting generalizability. The study protocol defined all tumor marker inferences as exploratory.

The sample's time point label, in plain terms: pre-treatment sample, taken before nivolumab and TIL therapy. A phase I trial run at two centers enrolled adults with stage 4 NSCLC between 2017 and January 2020. Samples were obtained from a single-arm, open-label phase I trial in which tumor-infiltrating lymphocyte therapy with nivolumab was evaluated in advanced non-small cell lung cancer. Blood mononuclear cells from EDTA tubes were isolated by Ficoll gradient, snap-frozen as pellets, and DNA was extracted with a Qiagen mini-prep kit. The TCR sequence derives from a person aged 25-79 years with non-small cell lung cancer. This sequence uses TRBV30 and TRBJ2-7, with no D gene named confidently. Sequenced here: blood, sampled at baseline. The CDR3 corresponds to CAWSGNIYEQYF. The DNA is TGTGCCTGGAGTGGAAATATTTACGAGCAGTACTTC.